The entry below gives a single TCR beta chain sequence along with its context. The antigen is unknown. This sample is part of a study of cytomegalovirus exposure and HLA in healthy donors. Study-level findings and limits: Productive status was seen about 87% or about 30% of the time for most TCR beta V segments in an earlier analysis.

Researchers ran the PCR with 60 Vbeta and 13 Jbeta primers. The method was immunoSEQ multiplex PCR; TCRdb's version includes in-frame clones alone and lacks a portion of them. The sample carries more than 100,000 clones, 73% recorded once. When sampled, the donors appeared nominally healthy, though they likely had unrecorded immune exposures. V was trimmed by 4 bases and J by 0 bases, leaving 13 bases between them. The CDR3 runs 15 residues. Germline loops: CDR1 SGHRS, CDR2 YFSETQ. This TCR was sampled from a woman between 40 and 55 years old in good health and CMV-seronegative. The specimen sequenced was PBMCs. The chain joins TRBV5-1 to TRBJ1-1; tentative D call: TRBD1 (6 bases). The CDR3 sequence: CASSVGGTMNTEAFF. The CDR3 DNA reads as TGCGCCAGCAGCGTGGGGGGCACAATGAACACTGAAGCTTTCTTT.